This T cell receptor (beta chain) emerged from a study of blood T cell repertoires in COVID-19. The age range of participants was about 18 to 89 years, with residence in around 22 US areas. Assignments of participants to cohorts depended upon their own reported clinical history. Symptom resolution, clearance, or two negative PCRs marked the recovered donors of Cohort 3. The CDR3 loop spans 18 amino acids. Germline CDR1 is SGHNT and CDR2 is YYREEE (reference sequence). V shed 3 bases, J shed 4 bases, and the junction held 10 bases outside the gene matches. The protocol was immunoSEQ multiplex PCR, while the TCRdb copy is restricted to in-frame clones and leaves out a portion. Of a few hundred thousand clones in the sample, around 83% were seen once.

J is TRBJ2-3 and V is TRBV5-4; 14 nucleotides align to TRBD2. The clonotype originates from a woman aged 50 to 60 who had recovered from COVID-19. Material for sequencing was PBMCs or T cells enriched from blood (not recorded which). The chain's CDR3 is CASSSPGLAGVLADTQYF. The CDR3 nucleotides read TGTGCCAGCAGCTCACCGGGACTAGCGGGAGTACTCGCAGATACGCAGTATTTT.